A single sample is the source of the 4 T cell receptor beta chains below, sequenced in a study of T cell repertoires in cytomegalovirus infection. From the reads, TCRdb called clonotypes with MiXCR, one entry per CDR3 protein. Here the sample spans around 290,000 distinct CDR3 sequences, over 20% being singletons. The material sequenced was PBMCs. These receptors originate from a human donor in good health (CMV status not recorded). Some clones in this sample may be carry-over from other donors' samples.

DNA of the CDR3: TGTGCCAGCAGAAGCCCCGGGACAGCCCAACGGGGTAACTATGGCTACACCTTC. This translates into CASRSPGTAQRGNYGYTF. The chain has TRBV6-1 and TRBJ1-2; the match to TRBD1 covers 7 bases. Looked up from germline, CDR1 is MNHNS and CDR2 is SASEGT. J was trimmed by 1 base and V by 6 bases; bases with no gene match: 17. This CDR3 is built from 18 residues.

The J gene is TRBJ2-3, the V gene TRBV30; D might be TRBD1 (6 bases). Germline V gene lookup returns CDR1 GTSNPN and CDR2 SVGIG (reference sequence). The CDR3 covers 14 residues. V dropped 4 bases and J dropped 6 bases, with 17 bases sitting between them. The CDR3 region is CAWTLAGAVDTQYF. DNA for the CDR3: TGTGCCTGGACCCTCGCAGGGGCCGTCGATACGCAGTATTTT.

The chain joins TRBV28 to TRBJ2-5, with 16 nucleotides matching TRBD2. Unmatched junction bases numbered 3, after V lost 6 bases and J lost 2 bases. Looked up from germline, CDR1 is MDHEN and CDR2 is SYDVKM. This CDR3 comprises 16 residues. The CDR3 region has the DNA TGTGCCAGCAGGATGGGACTAGCGGGAGGGCAAGAGACCCAGTACTTC. Encoded protein: CASRMGLAGGQETQYF. Supplemented by reference TRBV28 and TRBJ2-5, the full variable domain reads DVKVTQSSRYLVKRTGEKVFLECVQDMDHENMFWYRQDPGLGLRLIYFSYDVKMKEKGDIPEGYSVSREKKERFSLILESASTNQTSMYLCASRMGLAGGQETQYFGPGTRLLVL.

This clonotype has at least ten counts. The chain couples TRBV11-2 to TRBJ2-5; D perhaps matches TRBD1 (5 bases). In germline, CDR1 is SGHAT, CDR2 FQNNGV. There are 14 residues in the CDR3. V lost 1 base to trimming and J lost 4 bases, with 10 bases between them. CDR3 region: CASSLVRDGETQYF. CDR3 nucleotide sequence: TGTGCCAGCAGCTTAGTCAGGGATGGAGAGACCCAGTACTTC.